This entry describes one T cell receptor (beta chain). Its specificity is not known. Amplified regions were TCR beta CDR3 sequences from RNA transcripts. HTBI primers drove first-round RT-PCR of the TCR CDR3. TCRdb redid the calling of the multiplex PCR reads with MiXCR, one entry per CDR3 protein. The table lists fewer than 200,000 distinct CDR3 sequences, 8% to 9.5% of them singletons. V was cut by 2 bases and J by 3 bases, with 17 bases left in between. The CDR3 loop spans 15 amino acids. Per germline, CDR1 DFQATT and CDR2 SNEGSKA (reference sequence). The record originates from a study of T cells in Graves' hyperthyroidism and ophthalmopathy. Recently diagnosed hyperthyroidism of less than 2 months' duration affected patients aged 18 to 65. Diagnoses were established using clinical symptoms, serum thyroxine and TRAb, thyroid ultrasound and orbital computed tomography. The study, taken as a whole, reports: With a median lead of around 5.9 months before onset, the model predicted ophthalmopathy.

Sequenced sample: blood. V is TRBV20-1 and J is TRBJ2-7, with D maybe TRBD2 (6 bases). The TCR sequence derives from a woman younger than 35 with Graves' hyperthyroidism that later progressed to Graves' ophthalmopathy. CDR3 residues: CSARSGLQRYYEQYF. The CDR3 DNA reads as TGCAGTGCTAGATCGGGACTTCAGAGGTACTACGAGCAGTACTTC.